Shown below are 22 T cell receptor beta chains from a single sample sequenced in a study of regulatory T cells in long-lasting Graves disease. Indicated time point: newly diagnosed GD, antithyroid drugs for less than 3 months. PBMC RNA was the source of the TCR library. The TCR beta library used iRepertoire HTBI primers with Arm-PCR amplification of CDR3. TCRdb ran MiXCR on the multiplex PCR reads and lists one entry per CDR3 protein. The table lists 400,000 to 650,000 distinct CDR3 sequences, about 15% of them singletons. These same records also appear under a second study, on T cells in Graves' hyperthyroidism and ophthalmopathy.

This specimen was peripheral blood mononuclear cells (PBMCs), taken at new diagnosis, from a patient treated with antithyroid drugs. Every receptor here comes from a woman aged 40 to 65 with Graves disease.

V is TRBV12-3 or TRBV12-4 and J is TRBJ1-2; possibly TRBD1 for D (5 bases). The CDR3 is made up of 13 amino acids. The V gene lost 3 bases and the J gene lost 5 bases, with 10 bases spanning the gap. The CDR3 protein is CASSFWDGYGYTF. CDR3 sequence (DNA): TGTGCCAGCAGTTTCTGGGACGGGTATGGCTACACCTTC.

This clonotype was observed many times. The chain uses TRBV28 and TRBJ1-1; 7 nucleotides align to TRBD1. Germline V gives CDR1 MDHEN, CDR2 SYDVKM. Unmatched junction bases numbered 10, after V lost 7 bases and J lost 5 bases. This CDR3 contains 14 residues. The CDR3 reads CASTSGGRITEAFF. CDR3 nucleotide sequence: TGTGCCAGCACCTCAGGGGGGCGGATAACTGAAGCTTTCTTT.

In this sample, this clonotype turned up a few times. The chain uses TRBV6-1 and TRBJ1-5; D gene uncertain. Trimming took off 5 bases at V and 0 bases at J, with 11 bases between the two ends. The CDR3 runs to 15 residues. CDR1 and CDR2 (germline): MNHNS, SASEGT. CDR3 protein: CASSPGKHSNQPQHF. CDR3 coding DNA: TGTGCCAGCAGTCCCGGGAAACATAGCAATCAGCCCCAGCATTTT.

CDR3 amino acids: CSARTGGYDTEAFF. The CDR3 bases are TGCAGTGCGCGGACCGGAGGATATGACACTGAAGCTTTCTTT. V and J are TRBV20-1 and TRBJ1-1; D is unresolved. The CDR3 contains 14 residues. V lost 6 bases and J 3 bases, leaving 17 bases between the germline ends. Germline loops: CDR1 DFQATT, CDR2 SNEGSKA (reference sequence).

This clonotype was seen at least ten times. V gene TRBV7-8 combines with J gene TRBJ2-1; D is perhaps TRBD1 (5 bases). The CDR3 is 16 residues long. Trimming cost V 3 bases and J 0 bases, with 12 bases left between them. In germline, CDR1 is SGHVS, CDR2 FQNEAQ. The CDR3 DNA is TGTGCCAGCAGCTTCTGGGGCCTCAGCTCCTACAATGAGCAGTTCTTC. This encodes CASSFWGLSSYNEQFF. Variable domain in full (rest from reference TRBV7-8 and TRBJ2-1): GAGVSQSPRYKVAKRGQDVALRCDPISGHVSLFWYQQALGQGPEFLTYFQNEAQLDKSGLPSDRFFAERPEGSVSTLKIQRTQQEDSAVYLCASSFWGLSSYNEQFFGPGTRLTVL.

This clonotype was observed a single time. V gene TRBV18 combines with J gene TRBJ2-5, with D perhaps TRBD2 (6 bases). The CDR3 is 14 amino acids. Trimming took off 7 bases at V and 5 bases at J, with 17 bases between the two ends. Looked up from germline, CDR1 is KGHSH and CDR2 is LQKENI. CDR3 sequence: CASFTSEGTETQYF. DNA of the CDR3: TGTGCCAGCTTCACCTCGGAGGGGACGGAGACCCAGTACTTC.

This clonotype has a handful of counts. CDR3 sequence: CASSYQWTKGKQFF. DNA for the CDR3: TGTGCCAGCAGCTACCAGTGGACAAAGGGAAAGCAGTTCTTC. The chain couples TRBV11-2 to TRBJ2-1, with D possibly matching TRBD1 (5 bases). CDR1 is SGHAT, CDR2 FQNNGV, per germline. The CDR3 runs 14 residues. The ends were cut back, 4 bases at V and 11 bases at J, with 18 bases in the middle.

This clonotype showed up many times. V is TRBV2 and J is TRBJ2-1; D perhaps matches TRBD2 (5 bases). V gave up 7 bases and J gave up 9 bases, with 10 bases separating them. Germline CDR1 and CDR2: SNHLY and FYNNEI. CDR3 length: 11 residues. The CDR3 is CASKREGEQFF. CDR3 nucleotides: TGTGCCAGCAAGAGGGAAGGTGAGCAGTTCTTC.

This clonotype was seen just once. The CDR3 DNA is TGTGCCAGCAGCCATCCTGGACAGAGACGGCAGTTCTTC. The encoded protein is CASSHPGQRRQFF. V usage is TRBV14 and J usage is TRBJ2-1, with D possibly matching TRBD1 (6 bases). V gave up 3 bases and J gave up 12 bases, with 15 bases separating them. The germline gives CDR1 SGHDN, CDR2 FVKESK. The CDR3 has 13 amino acids.

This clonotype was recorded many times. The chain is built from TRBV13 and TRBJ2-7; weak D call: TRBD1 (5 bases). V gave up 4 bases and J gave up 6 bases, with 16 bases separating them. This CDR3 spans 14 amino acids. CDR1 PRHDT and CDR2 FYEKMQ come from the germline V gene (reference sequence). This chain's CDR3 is CASSSRVGVSEQYF. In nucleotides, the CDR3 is TGTGCCAGCAGCTCTCGAGTAGGGGTCAGCGAGCAGTACTTC.

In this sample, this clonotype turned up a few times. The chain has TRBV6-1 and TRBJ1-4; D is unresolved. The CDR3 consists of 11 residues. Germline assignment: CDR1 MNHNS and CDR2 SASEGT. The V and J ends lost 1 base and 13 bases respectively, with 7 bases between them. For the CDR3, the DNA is TGTGCCAGCAGTGAAGTGAGGTTACTGTTTTTT. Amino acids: CASSEVRLLFF.

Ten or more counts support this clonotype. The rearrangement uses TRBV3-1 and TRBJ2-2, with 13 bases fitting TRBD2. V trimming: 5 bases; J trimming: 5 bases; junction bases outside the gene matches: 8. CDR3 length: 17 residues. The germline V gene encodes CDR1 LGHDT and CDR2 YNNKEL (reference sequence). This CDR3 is CASSGGLAGADTGELFF. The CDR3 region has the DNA TGTGCCAGCAGCGGCGGACTAGCGGGGGCAGATACCGGGGAGCTGTTTTTT. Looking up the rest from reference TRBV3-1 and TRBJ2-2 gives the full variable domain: DTAVSQTPKYLVTQMGNDKSIKCEQNLGHDTMYWYKQDSKKFLKIMFSYNNKELIINETVPNRFSPKSPDKAHLNLHINSLELGDSAVYFCASSGGLAGADTGELFFGEGSRLTVL.

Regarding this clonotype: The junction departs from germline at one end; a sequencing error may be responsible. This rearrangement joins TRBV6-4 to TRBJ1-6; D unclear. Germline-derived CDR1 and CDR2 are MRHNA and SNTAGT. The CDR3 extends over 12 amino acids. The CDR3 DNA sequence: TGTGTCAGCGAGGAGTACAATTCACCCCTCCGCTTT. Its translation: CVSEEYNSPLRF.

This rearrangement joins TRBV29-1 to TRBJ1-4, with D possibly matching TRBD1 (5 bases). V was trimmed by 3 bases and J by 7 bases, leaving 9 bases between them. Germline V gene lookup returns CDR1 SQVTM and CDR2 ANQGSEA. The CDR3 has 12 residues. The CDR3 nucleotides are TGCAGCGTTGATCAGGGACGTGAAAAACTGTTTTTT. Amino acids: CSVDQGREKLFF.

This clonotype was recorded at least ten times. The CDR3 sequence is CASRFDILYEQYF. In DNA form, the CDR3 reads TGCGCCAGCAGGTTCGACATCTTATACGAGCAGTACTTC. This sequence joins TRBV5-1 and TRBJ2-7; D remains unclear. V lost 5 bases and J lost 4, with 13 bases in between. Germline values: CDR1 SGHRS, CDR2 YFSETQ. This CDR3 spans 13 amino acids.

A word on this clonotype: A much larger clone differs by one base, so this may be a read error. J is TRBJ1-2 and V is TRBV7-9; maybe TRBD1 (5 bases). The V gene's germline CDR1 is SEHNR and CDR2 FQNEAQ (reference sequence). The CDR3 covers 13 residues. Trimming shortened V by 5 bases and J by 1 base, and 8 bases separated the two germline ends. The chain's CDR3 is CASSQDNNYGYTF. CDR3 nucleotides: TGTGCCAGCAGCCAGGACAATAACTATGGCTACACCTTC.

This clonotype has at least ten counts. CDR3 DNA sequence: TGCGCCAGCAGCTTCGACAGCAATTCACCCCTCCACTTT. Translation: CASSFDSNSPLHF. The rearrangement links TRBV5-1 to TRBJ1-6; D is perhaps TRBD1 (5 bases). Germline CDR1 SGHRS, CDR2 YFSETQ. V shed 2 bases and J shed 7 bases, with 7 bases lying between them. CDR3 size: 13 residues.

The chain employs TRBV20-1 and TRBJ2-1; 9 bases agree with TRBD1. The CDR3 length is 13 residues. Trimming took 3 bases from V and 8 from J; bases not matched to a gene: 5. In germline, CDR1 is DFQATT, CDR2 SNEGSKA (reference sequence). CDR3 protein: CSASTGGFYEQFF. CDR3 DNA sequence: TGCAGTGCTAGTACAGGGGGCTTTTATGAGCAGTTCTTC.

DNA of the CDR3: TGTGCCAGCAGCTCCCGGGAGGCAGTAGGCTACGAGCAGTACTTC. It codes for CASSSREAVGYEQYF. The chain is built from TRBV7-9 and TRBJ2-7, with 7 bases fitting TRBD2. Germline V gene data show CDR1 as SEHNR and CDR2 as FQNEAQ (reference sequence). CDR3 length: 15 residues. V trimming: 4 bases; J trimming: 3 bases; junction bases outside the gene matches: 9.

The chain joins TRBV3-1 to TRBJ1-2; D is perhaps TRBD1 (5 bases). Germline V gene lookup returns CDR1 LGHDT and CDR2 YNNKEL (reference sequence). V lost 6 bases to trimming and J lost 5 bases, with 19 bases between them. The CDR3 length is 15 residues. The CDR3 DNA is TGTGCCAGCAGTTATCTGTCCGGGGCCCAATATGGCTACACCTTC. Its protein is CASSYLSGAQYGYTF.

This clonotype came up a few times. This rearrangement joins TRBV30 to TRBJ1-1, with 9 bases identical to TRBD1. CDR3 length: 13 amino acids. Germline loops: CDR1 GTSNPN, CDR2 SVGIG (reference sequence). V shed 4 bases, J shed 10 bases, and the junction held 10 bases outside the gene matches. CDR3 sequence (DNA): TGTGCCTGGATTACAGGACAGGGGAGAGGAGCTTTCTTT. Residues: CAWITGQGRGAFF.

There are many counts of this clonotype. The CDR3 DNA is TGTGCCACCAGCAGAGGAATGACGAACACTGAAGCTTTCTTT. This translates into CATSRGMTNTEAFF. The chain is built from TRBV15 and TRBJ1-1; D is undetermined. The V gene lost 1 base and the J gene lost 1 base, with 7 bases spanning the gap. This CDR3 is built from 14 residues. Germline V gene sequence: CDR1 LNHNV, CDR2 YYDKDF (reference sequence).